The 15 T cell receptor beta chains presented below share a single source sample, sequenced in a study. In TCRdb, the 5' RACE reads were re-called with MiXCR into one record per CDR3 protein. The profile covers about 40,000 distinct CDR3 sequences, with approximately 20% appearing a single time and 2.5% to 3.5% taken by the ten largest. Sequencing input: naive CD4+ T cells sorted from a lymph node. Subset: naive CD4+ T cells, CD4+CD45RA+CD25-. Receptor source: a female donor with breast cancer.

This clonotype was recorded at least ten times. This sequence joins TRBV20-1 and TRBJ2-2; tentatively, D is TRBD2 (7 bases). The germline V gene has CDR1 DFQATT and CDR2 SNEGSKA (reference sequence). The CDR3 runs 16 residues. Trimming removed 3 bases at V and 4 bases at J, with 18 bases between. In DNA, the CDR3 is TGCAGTGCTAGGCTGAGGGGGGGGGTCCCCACCGGGGAGCTGTTTTTT. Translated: CSARLRGGVPTGELFF.

The CDR3 nucleotides are TGTGCCAGCACCGAGGGGGGGACAGGGGACAACAATGAGCAGTTCTTC. Translation: CASTEGGTGDNNEQFF. This sequence joins TRBV28 and TRBJ2-1, with 10 bases identical to TRBD1. V lost 7 bases to trimming and J lost 5 bases; unmatched junction nucleotides: 11. From germline, CDR1 is MDHEN and CDR2 SYDVKM. The CDR3 is made up of 16 amino acids.

CDR3 protein: CASSYPNSSEAFF. CDR3 sequence (DNA): TGTGCCAGCAGTTACCCTAACAGTTCTGAAGCTTTCTTT. The V and J genes are TRBV6-6 and TRBJ1-1; no clear D. Germline V gene sequence: CDR1 MNHNY, CDR2 SVGAGI (reference sequence). V lost 2 bases to trimming and J lost 6 bases, with 10 bases between them. The CDR3 consists of 13 residues.

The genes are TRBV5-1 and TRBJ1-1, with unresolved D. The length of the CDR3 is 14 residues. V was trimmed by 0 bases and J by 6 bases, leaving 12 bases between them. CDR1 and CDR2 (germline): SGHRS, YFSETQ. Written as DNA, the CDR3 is TGCGCCAGCAGCTTGGGGCCTAGAGGCGCTGAAGCTTTCTTT. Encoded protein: CASSLGPRGAEAFF.

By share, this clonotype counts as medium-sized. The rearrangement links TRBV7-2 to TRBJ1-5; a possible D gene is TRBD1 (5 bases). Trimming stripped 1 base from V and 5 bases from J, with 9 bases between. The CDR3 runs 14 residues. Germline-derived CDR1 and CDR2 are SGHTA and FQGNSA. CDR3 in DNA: TGTGCCAGCAGCTTAGGGGCAGGGCATCAGCCCCAGCATTTT. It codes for CASSLGAGHQPQHF.

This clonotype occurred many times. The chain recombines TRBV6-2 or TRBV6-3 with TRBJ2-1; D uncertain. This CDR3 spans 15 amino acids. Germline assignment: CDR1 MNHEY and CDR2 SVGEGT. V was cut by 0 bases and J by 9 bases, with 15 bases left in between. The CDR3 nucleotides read TGTGCCAGCAGTTACTCGAAGTCAGGCTCTCGTGAGCAGTTCTTC. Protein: CASSYSKSGSREQFF.

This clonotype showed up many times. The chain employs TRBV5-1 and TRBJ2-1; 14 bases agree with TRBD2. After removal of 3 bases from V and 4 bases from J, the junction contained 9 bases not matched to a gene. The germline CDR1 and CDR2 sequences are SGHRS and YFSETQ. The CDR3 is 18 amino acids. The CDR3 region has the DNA TGCGCCAGCAGCTCCCGGACTAGCGGGGGGCTGAGATACAATGAGCAGTTCTTC. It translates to CASSSRTSGGLRYNEQFF. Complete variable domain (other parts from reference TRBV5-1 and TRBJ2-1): KAGVTQTPRYLIKTRGQQVTLSCSPISGHRSVSWYQQTPGQGLQFLFEYFSETQRNKGNFPGRFSGRQFSNSRSEMNVSTLELGDSALYLCASSSRTSGGLRYNEQFFGPGTRLTVL.

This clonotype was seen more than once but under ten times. The CDR3 loop is CASVRGNYGYTF. CDR3 bases: TGTGCCAGCGTCCGGGGAAACTATGGCTACACCTTC. V usage is TRBV11-2 and J usage is TRBJ1-2; no firm D call. V gave up 8 bases and J gave up 2 bases, with 9 bases separating them. Per the germline V gene, CDR1 is SGHAT and CDR2 is FQNNGV. The CDR3 contains 12 residues.

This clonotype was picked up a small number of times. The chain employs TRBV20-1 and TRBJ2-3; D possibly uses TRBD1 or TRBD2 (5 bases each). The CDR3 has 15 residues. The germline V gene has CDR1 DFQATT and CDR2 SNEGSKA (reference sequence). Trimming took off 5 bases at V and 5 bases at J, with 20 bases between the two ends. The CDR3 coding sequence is TGCAGTGCTCACCGGGACCGAGGAGTGGGAGATACGCAGTATTTT. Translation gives CSAHRDRGVGDTQYF.

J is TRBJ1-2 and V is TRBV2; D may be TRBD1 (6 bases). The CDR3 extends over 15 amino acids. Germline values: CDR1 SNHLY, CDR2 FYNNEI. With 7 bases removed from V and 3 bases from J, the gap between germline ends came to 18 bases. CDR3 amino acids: CASKVTGIQDYGYTF. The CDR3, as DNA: TGTGCCAGCAAGGTTACAGGGATACAGGACTATGGCTACACCTTC.

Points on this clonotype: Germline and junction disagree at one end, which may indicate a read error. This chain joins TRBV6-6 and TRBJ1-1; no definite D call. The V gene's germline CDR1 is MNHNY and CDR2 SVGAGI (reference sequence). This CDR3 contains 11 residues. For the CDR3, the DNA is TGTGCCAGCAGTTCCTACACTGAAGCTTACTTT. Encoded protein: CASSSYTEAYF.

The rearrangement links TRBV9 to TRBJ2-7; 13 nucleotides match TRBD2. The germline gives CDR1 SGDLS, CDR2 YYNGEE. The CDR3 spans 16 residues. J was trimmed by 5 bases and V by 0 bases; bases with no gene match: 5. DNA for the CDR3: TGTGCCAGCAGCGTAGATGGGACTAGCGGGAAGAACGAGCAGTACTTC. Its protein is CASSVDGTSGKNEQYF.

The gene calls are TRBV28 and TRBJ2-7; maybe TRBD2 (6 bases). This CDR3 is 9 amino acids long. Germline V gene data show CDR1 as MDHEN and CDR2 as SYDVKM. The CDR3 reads CAPRGEQYF. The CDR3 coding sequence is TGTGCTCCACGGGGGGAGCAGTACTTC.

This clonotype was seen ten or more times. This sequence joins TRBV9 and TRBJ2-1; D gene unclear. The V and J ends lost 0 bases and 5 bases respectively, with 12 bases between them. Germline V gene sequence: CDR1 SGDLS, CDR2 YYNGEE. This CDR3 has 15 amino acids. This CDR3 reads CASSVDGASNNEQFF. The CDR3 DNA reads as TGTGCCAGCAGCGTAGACGGAGCGTCGAACAATGAGCAGTTCTTC.

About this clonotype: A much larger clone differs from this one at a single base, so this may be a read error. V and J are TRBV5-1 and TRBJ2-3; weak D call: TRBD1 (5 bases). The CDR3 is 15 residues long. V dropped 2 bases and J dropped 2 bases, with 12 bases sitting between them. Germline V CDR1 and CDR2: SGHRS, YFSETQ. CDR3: CASSFALTDTDTQYF. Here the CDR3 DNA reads TGCGCCAGCAGCTTTGCCTTGACAGACACAGATACGCAGTATTTT.